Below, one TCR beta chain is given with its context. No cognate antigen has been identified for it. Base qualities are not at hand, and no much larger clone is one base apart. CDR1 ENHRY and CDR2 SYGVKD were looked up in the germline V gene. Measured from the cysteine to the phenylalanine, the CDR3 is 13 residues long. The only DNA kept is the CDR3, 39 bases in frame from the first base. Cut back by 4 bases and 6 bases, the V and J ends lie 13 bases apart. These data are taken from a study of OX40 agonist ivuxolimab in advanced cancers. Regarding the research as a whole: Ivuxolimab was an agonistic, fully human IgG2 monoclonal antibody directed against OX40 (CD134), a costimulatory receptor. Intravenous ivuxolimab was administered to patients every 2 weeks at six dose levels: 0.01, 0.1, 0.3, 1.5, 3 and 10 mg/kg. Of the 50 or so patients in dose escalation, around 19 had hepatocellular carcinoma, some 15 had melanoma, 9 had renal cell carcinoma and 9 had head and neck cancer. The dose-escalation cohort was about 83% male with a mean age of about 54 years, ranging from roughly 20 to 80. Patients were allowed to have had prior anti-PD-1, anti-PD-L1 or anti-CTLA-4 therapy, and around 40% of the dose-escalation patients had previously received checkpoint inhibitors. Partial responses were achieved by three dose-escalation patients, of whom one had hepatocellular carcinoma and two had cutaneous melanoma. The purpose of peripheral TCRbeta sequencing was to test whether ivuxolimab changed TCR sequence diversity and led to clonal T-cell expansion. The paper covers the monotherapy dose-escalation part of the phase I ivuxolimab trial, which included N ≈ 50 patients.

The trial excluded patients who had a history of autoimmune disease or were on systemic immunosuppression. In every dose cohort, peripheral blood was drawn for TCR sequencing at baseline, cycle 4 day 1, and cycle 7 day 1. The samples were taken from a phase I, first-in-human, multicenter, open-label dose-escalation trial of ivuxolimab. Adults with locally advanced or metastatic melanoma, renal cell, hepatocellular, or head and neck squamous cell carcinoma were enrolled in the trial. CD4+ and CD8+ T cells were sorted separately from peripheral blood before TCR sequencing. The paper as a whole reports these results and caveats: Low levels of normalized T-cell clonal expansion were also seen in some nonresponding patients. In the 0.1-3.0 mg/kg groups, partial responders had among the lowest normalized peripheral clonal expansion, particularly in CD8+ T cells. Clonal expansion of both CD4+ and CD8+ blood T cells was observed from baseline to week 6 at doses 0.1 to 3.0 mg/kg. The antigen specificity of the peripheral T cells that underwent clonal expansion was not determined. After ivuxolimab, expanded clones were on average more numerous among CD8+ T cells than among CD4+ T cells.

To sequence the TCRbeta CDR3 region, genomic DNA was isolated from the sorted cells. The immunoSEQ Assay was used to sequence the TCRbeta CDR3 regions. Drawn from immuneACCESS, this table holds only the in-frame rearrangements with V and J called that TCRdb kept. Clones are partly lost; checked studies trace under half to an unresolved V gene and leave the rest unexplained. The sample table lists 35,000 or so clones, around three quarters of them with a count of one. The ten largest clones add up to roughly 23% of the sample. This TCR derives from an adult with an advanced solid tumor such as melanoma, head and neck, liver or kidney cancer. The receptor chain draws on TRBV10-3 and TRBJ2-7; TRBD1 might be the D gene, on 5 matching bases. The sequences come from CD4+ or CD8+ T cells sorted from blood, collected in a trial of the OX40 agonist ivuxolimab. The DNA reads TGTGCCATCAGTGGGCAGGGTGGTGCCGAGCAGTACTTC. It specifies CAISGQGGAEQYF.